This TCR beta chain was observed in a study of cytomegalovirus exposure and HLA in healthy donors. The study's findings and limits: Analysis was performed later, and it showed HLA-associated TCR beta chains to be more clonally expanded than equally common others. Some V segments could not be told apart, so they were left out, TRBV6-2 and TRBV6-3 among them. Sequencing likely caused a cluster of highly shared sequence variants.

Germline CDR1 MNHEY, CDR2 SMNVEV (reference sequence). V dropped 1 base and J dropped 4 bases, with 15 bases sitting between them. This CDR3 spans 16 amino acids. In the PCR, 60 Vbeta and 13 Jbeta primers were used. In the original processing: Roughly 11 million shared chains were among about 80 million unique TCR beta chains counted in a later analysis. The protocol was immunoSEQ multiplex PCR, while the TCRdb copy is restricted to in-frame clones and leaves out a portion. V, J and clone size are taken as reported in that table, and D and trimming were inferred from the DNA itself. Among over 150,000 clones, roughly 87% were seen once, and the ten largest hold approximately 1.5%. This clone was seen only a few times. The antigen is undetermined.

This sequence originates from a girl aged 5 to 17 in good health and CMV-seropositive. V usage is TRBV27 and J usage is TRBJ2-3, with D unresolved. The sequencing sample was made of PBMCs. This CDR3 is CASSLLGRLVADTQYF. The CDR3 nucleotides are TGTGCCAGCAGTTTATTGGGTCGGCTAGTTGCAGATACGCAGTATTTT.